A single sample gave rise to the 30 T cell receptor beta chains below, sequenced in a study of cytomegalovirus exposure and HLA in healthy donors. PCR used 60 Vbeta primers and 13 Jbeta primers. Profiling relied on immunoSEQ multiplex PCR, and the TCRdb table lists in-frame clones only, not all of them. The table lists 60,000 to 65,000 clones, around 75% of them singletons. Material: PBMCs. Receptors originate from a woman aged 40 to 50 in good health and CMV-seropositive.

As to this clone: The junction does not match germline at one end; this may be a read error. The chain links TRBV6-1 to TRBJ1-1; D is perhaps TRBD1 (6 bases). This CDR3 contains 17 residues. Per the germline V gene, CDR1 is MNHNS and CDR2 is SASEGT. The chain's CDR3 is CASREDAGVIYATEAFF. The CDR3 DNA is TGTGCCAGCAGAGAAGACGCAGGGGTAATTTATGCCACTGAAGCTTTCTTT.

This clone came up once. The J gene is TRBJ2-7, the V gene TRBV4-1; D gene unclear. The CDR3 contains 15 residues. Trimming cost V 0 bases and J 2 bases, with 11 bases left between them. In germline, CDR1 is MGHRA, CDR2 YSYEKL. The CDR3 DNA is TGCGCCAGCAGCCAAGAGACCAGGTCCGCCTACGAGCAGTACTTC. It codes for CASSQETRSAYEQYF.

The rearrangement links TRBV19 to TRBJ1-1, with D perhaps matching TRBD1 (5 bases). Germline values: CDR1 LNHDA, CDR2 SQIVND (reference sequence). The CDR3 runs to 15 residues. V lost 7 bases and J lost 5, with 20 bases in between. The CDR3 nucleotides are TGTGCCAGTATCTCCCTCGGGGGAGCAAGGACTGAAGCTTTCTTT. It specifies CASISLGGARTEAFF. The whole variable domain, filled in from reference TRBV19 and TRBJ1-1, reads DGGITQSPKYLFRKEGQNVTLSCEQNLNHDAMYWYRQDPGQGLRLIYYSQIVNDFQKGDIAEGYSVSREKKESFPLTVTSAQKNPTAFYLCASISLGGARTEAFFGQGTRLTVV.

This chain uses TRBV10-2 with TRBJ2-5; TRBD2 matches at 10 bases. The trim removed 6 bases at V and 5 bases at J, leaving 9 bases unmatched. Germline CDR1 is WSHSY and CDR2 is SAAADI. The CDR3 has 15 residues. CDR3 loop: CASRTASGGQETQYF. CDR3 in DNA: TGCGCCAGCAGGACAGCTAGCGGGGGTCAGGAGACCCAGTACTTC.

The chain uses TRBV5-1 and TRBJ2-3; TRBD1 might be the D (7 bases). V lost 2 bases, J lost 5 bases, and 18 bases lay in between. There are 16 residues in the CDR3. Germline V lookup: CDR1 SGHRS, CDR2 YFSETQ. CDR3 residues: CASSLEGASVGDTQYF. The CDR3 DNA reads TGCGCCAGCAGCTTAGAGGGGGCTAGCGTGGGAGATACGCAGTATTTT.

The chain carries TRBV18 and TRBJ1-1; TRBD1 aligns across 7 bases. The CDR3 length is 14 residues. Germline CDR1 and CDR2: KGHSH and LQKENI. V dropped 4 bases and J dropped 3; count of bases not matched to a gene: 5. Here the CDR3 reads CASSRQGVDTEAFF. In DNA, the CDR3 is TGTGCCAGCTCACGCCAGGGGGTCGACACTGAAGCTTTCTTT.

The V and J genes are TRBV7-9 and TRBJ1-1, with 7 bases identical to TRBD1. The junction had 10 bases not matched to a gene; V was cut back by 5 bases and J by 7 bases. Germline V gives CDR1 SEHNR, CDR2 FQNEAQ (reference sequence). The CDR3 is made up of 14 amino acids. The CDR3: CASSNPGPGGEAFF. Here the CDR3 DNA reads TGTGCCAGCAGCAACCCCGGGCCAGGGGGTGAAGCTTTCTTT.

The CDR3 spells CATSRLGTSGAHEQYF. DNA for the CDR3: TGTGCCACCAGCCGCCTAGGGACTAGCGGGGCCCACGAGCAGTACTTC. This chain uses TRBV15 with TRBJ2-7; TRBD2 aligns across 13 bases. V was clipped by 5 bases and J by 5 bases; unmatched bases: 9. Germline V gene sequence: CDR1 LNHNV, CDR2 YYDKDF (reference sequence). CDR3 size: 16 residues.

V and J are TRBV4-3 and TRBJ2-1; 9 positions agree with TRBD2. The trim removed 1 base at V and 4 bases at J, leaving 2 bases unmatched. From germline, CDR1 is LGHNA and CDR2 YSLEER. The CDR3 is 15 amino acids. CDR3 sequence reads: CASSQGAGGYNEQFF. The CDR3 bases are TGCGCCAGCAGCCAAGGGGCGGGGGGGTACAATGAGCAGTTCTTC.

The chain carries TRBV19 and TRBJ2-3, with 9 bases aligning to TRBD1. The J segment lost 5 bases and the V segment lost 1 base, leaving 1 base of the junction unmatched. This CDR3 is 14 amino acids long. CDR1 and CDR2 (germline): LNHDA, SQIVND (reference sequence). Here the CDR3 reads CASSIGTGVDTQYF. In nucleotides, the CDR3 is TGTGCCAGTAGTATAGGGACAGGGGTAGATACGCAGTATTTT.

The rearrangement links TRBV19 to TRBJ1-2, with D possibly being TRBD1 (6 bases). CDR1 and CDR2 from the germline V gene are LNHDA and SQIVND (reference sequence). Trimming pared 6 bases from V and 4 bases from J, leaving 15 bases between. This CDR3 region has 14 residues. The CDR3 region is CASRPTGTPYGYTF. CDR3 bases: TGTGCCAGTAGACCGACAGGAACGCCCTATGGCTACACCTTC.

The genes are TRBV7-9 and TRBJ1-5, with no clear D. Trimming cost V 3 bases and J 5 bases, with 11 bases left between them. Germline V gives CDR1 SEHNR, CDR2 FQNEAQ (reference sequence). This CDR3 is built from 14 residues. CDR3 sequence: CASSLSSSDQPQHF. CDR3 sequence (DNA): TGTGCCAGCAGCTTGTCATCGAGCGATCAGCCCCAGCATTTT.

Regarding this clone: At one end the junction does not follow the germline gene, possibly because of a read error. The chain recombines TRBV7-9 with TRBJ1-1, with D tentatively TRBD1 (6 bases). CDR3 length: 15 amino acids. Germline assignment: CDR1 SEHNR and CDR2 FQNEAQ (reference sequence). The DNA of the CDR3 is TGTTCCAGCAGCTTTTCAGGGGATCGGGACACTGAAGCTTTCTTT. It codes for CSSSFSGDRDTEAFF.

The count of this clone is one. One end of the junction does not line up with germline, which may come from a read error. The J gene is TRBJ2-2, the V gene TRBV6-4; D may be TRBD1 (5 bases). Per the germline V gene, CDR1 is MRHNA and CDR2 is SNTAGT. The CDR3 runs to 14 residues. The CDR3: CANSGSGATGELFF. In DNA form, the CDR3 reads TGTGCCAACAGTGGAAGTGGGGCCACCGGGGAGCTGTTTTTT.

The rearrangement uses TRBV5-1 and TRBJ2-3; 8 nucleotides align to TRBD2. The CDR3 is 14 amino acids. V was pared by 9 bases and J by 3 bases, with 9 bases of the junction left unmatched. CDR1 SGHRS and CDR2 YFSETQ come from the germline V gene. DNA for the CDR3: TGCGCCACCGACCGGGGGGGGCCGACAGATACGCAGTATTTT. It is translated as CATDRGGPTDTQYF.

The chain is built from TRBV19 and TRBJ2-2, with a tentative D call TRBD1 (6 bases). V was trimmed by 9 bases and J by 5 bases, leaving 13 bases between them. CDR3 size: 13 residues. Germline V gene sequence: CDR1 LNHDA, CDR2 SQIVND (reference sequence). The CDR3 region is CASNVQGTGELFF. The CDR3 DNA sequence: TGTGCCAGCAACGTACAGGGAACCGGGGAGCTGTTTTTT.

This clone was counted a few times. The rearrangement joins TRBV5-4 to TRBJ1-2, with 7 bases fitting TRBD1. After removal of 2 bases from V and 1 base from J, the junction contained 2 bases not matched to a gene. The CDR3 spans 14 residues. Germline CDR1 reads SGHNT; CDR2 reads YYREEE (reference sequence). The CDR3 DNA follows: TGTGCCAGCAGCTTCCGGGACAGTAACTATGGCTACACCTTC. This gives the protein CASSFRDSNYGYTF.

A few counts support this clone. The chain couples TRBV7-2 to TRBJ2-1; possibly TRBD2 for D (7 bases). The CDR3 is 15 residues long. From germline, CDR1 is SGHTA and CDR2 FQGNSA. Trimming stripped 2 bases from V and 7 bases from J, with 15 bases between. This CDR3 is CASSLSGGAGNEQFF. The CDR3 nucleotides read TGTGCCAGCAGCTTAAGTGGGGGGGCGGGAAATGAGCAGTTCTTC.

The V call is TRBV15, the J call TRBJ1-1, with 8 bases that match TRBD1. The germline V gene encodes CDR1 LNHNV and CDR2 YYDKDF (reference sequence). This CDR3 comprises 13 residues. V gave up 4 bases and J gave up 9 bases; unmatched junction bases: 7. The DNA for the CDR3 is TGTGCCACCAGCATAATAGGACAGGGCCAAGCTTTCTTT. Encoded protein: CATSIIGQGQAFF.

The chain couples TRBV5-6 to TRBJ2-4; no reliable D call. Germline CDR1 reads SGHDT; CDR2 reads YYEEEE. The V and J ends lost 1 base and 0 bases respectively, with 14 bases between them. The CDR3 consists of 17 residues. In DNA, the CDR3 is TGTGCCAGCAGCTTGAACCCTCCCTTCGGAGCCAAAAACATTCAGTACTTC. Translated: CASSLNPPFGAKNIQYF.

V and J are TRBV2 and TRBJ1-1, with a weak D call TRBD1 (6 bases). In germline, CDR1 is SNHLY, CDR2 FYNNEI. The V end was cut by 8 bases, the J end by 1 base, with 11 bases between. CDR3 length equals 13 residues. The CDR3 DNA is TGTGCCAGCGGAAACAGGGAGAACACTGAAGCTTTCTTT. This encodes CASGNRENTEAFF.

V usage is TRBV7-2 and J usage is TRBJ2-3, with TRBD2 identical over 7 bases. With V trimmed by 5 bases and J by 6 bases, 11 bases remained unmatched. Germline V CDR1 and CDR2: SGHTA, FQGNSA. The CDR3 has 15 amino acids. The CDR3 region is CASSVSSGSRDTQYF. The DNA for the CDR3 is TGTGCCAGCAGCGTATCTAGCGGATCCCGGGATACGCAGTATTTT.

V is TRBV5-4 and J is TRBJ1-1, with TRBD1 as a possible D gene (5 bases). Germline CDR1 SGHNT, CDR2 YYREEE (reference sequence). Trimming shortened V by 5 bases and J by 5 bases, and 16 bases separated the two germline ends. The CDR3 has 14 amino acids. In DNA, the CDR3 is TGTGCCAGCAGACGGTGGGGGGAGGGTACTGAAGCTTTCTTT. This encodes CASRRWGEGTEAFF.

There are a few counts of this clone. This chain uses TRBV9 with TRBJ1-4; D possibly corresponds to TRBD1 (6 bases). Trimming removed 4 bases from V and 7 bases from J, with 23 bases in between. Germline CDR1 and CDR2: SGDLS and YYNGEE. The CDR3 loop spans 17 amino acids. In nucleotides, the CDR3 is TGTGCCAGCAGCTATGGGAACAGGGAGGGAGGTAGTGAAAAACTGTTTTTT. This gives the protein CASSYGNREGGSEKLFF. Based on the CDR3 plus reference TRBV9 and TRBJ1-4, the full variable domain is DSGVTQTPKHLITATGQRVTLRCSPRSGDLSVYWYQQSLDQGLQFLIQYYNGEERAKGNILERFSAQQFPDLHSELNLSSLELGDSALYFCASSYGNREGGSEKLFFGSGTQLSVL.

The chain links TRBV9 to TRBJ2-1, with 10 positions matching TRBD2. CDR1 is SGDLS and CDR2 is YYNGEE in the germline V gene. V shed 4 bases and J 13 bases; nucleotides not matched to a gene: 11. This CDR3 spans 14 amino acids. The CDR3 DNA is TGTGCCAGCAGCCCGTCCGGGACTAGCGCCTCCCAGTTCTTC. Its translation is CASSPSGTSASQFF.

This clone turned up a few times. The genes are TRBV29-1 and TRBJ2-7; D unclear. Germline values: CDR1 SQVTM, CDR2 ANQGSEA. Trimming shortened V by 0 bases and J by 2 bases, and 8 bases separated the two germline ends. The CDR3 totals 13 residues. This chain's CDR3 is CSVEDPQTYEQYF. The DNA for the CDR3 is TGCAGCGTTGAAGATCCACAGACCTACGAGCAGTACTTC.

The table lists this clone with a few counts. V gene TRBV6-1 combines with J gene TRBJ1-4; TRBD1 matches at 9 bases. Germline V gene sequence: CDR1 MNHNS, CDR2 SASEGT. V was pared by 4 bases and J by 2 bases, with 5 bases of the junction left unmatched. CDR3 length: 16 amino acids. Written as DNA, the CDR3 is TGTGCCAGCAGTGTGGACAGGGGTTTTACTAATGAAAAACTGTTTTTT. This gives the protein CASSVDRGFTNEKLFF.

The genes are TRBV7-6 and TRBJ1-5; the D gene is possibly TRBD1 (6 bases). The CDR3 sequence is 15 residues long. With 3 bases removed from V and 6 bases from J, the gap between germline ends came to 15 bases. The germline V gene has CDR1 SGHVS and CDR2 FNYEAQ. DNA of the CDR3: TGTGCCAGCAGCTTTCAACAGGGAGAGGGTCAGCCCCAGCATTTT. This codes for CASSFQQGEGQPQHF.

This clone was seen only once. CDR3 sequence: CASSPVSSYEQYF. The CDR3, as DNA: TGTGCCAGCAGCCCTGTGAGCTCCTACGAGCAGTACTTC. The chain has TRBV28 and TRBJ2-7; D is ambiguous. The CDR3 totals 13 residues. Trimming took off 6 bases at V and 0 bases at J, with 9 bases between the two ends. Germline CDR1 and CDR2: MDHEN and SYDVKM.

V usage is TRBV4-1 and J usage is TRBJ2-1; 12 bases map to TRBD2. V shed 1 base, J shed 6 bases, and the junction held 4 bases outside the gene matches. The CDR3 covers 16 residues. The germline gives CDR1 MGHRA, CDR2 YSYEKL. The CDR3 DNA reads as TGCGCCAGCAGCCAAGCAACTAGCGGGGGGACCAATGAGCAGTTCTTC. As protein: CASSQATSGGTNEQFF.